This T cell receptor beta chain came from a study of blood T cell repertoires in COVID-19 (dated by TCRdb to 2020 to 2022). At the level of the whole study: The collaborator samples originated in the United States, Italy and Spain and spanned the acute and convalescent phases of COVID-19. The material from the prospective study consisted of cDNA or gDNA derived from T cells, B-cell-depleted T cells, or PBMCs. Deeply sampled blood TCRbeta repertoires from subjects exposed to, actively infected with, or recovered from COVID-19 were included in the dataset. The repertoires were released in a freely available public database meant as a resource for research on the immune response to SARS-CoV-2. Samples were obtained from the ongoing ImmuneRACE study (first 160 participants) and from roughly 1,300 subjects provided by 6 global collaborators. Nearly every sample came with metadata listing a de-identified subject ID, COVID-19 status, age in years and sex. Where available, HLA class I and class II types were obtained from metadata supplied by the sample provider rather than from assay-based typing. Points the paper makes about the study in general: The quantity of clinical and demographic metadata differed by source and by participant and was supplied without curation.

TCRbeta CDR3 regions were amplified from genomic DNA by means of the immunoSEQ Assay, a bias-controlled multiplex PCR. The paper's processing steps were these. The number of nucleated cells in each sample was estimated from the amplification of reference gene primers within the assay. Sequence reads were collapsed and filtered to measure the absolute abundance of every unique TCRbeta CDR3 rearrangement. For each sample, productive Simpson clonality was calculated as the square root of Simpson's diversity index across productive rearrangements. What TCRdb holds here is the immuneACCESS table cut down to in-frame rearrangements. Part of the clones is not present; checked against another copy, under half of the missing clones reflect an unresolved V gene, and the others are unexplained. V and J calls and clone size come straight from that table; D and trimming were deduced from the DNA. This sample has 330,000 or so clones in its table, and approximately 91% of those were observed once. Approximately 0.97% of the sample goes to the ten largest clones.

A word on this clone: The specificity of this receptor is unknown. Base qualities are missing; no much larger clone stands one base away.

CDR1 is given as SGHTA and CDR2 as FQGTGA, both from the germline V gene. Germline trimming amounts to 5 bases on V and 3 bases on J, with 9 as the count of junction bases outside the gene matches. From cysteine to phenylalanine, the CDR3 is 15 amino acids long. This entry keeps only the CDR3 DNA: 45 bases, framed from base 1. Enrolling through a virtual design, the prospective study's participants ranged in age from roughly 18 to 100 years and lived across around 25 United States geographic areas. In the prospective study, participants were assigned to cohorts based on the clinical history participants reported in a screening survey and a study questionnaire. A participant counted as exposed if, within 2 weeks of entering the study, that participant had been in contact with someone who had a PCR-confirmed or clinician-diagnosed COVID-19 case. In the prospective study, mobile phlebotomists collected whole blood, serum and a nasopharyngeal or oropharyngeal swab from each participant. Participants in the prospective study had the option to provide additional blood draws and questionnaires over a 2-month period. Before DNA extraction, prospective study blood samples were shipped either frozen or at room temperature.

Sequencing input: PBMCs or T cells enriched from blood (not recorded which). The rearranged chain carries TRBV7-3 and TRBJ1-2; 7 nucleotides in the junction match TRBD1. The sequence derives from a woman in her twenties or thirties who had been exposed to COVID-19. The DNA sequence follows: TGTGCCAGCAGCGAAGGAGGGGGCGCGGACTATGGCTACACCTTC. Translated, this gives CASSEGGGADYGYTF.